This passage covers 23 T cell receptor beta chains from one sample sequenced in a study of T cells after yellow fever vaccination. TCRdb reprocessed the 5' RACE reads via MiXCR and lists one record per CDR3 protein. The table lists some 400,000 distinct CDR3 sequences, roughly 6.1% of them singletons. The source material was PBMCs, sampled 5 days after the yellow fever booster vaccination. The origin of the receptors is a man aged 30 to 39 who received the YFV17D yellow fever vaccine.

The CDR3 sequence: CASPPEGSTSGYNEQFF. CDR3 coding DNA: TGTGCCAGCCCGCCTGAGGGGAGCACTAGCGGTTACAATGAGCAGTTCTTC. The J gene is TRBJ2-1, the V gene TRBV5-4, with 8 nucleotides matching TRBD2. V shed 7 bases and J 4 bases; nucleotides not matched to a gene: 16. The CDR3 totals 17 residues. Per the germline V gene, CDR1 is SGHNT and CDR2 is YYREEE (reference sequence).

The rearrangement joins TRBV7-9 to TRBJ2-2; D is ambiguous. Trimming shortened V by 7 bases and J by 7 bases, and 10 bases separated the two germline ends. From germline, CDR1 is SEHNR and CDR2 FQNEAQ (reference sequence). The CDR3 contains 12 residues. The CDR3 DNA follows: TGTGCCAGCACCCTGGACCACGGGGAGCTGTTTTTT. Its protein is CASTLDHGELFF. Full variable domain (remainder filled in from reference TRBV7-9 and TRBJ2-2): DTGVSQNPRHKITKRGQNVTFRCDPISEHNRLYWYRQTLGQGPEFLTYFQNEAQLEKSRLLSDRFSAERPKGSFSTLEIQRTEQGDSAMYLCASTLDHGELFFGEGSRLTVL.

About this clonotype: One end of the junction does not line up with germline, which may come from a read error. The chain uses TRBV20-1 and TRBJ2-7, with D hard to call. Germline V gene data show CDR1 as DFQATT and CDR2 as SNEGSKA (reference sequence). This CDR3 has 16 amino acids. The CDR3 DNA is TGCTGTGCTAGAGATCCCGTCCGACCTCTCGGATACGAGCAGTACTTC. Translation gives CCARDPVRPLGYEQYF.

This chain joins TRBV19 and TRBJ1-4; D unresolved. Germline loops: CDR1 LNHDA, CDR2 SQIVND (reference sequence). Trimming took 1 base from V and 8 from J, leaving 5 bases between them. CDR3 length: 12 amino acids. In DNA form, the CDR3 reads TGTGCCAGTAGTATAGCGACGGAAAAACTGTTTTTT. Amino acid sequence: CASSIATEKLFF. Supplemented by reference TRBV19 and TRBJ1-4, the full variable domain reads DGGITQSPKYLFRKEGQNVTLSCEQNLNHDAMYWYRQDPGQGLRLIYYSQIVNDFQKGDIAEGYSVSREKKESFPLTVTSAQKNPTAFYLCASSIATEKLFFGSGTQLSVL.

This clonotype showed up just a few times. The chain joins TRBV27 to TRBJ2-5, with a possible D match to TRBD2 (6 bases). The CDR3 totals 13 residues. The germline V and J ends were trimmed by 8 bases and 2 bases, with 12 bases remaining between them. Germline V gives CDR1 MNHEY, CDR2 SMNVEV (reference sequence). CDR3 loop: CASGGWTQETQYF. Written as DNA, the CDR3 is TGTGCCAGCGGGGGGTGGACGCAAGAGACCCAGTACTTC.

On this clonotype: One base away lies a much larger clone, so this may be a sequencing read error. The chain recombines TRBV5-1 with TRBJ2-3; 13 nucleotides line up with TRBD2. The junction had 7 bases not matched to a gene; V was cut back by 7 bases and J by 5 bases. Germline V gene sequence: CDR1 SGHRS, CDR2 YFSETQ. The CDR3 runs 15 residues. CDR3 sequence reads: CASRDRTSGGDTQYF. The CDR3 region has the DNA TGCGCCAGCCGCGACCGGACTAGCGGGGGAGATACGCAGTATTTT.

This chain links TRBV19 with TRBJ2-4, with D perhaps given as TRBD1 or TRBD2 (6 bases each). Trimming pared 0 bases from V and 9 bases from J, leaving 9 bases between. Germline lookup yields CDR1 LNHDA and CDR2 SQIVND (reference sequence). The CDR3 runs to 13 residues. Here the CDR3 DNA reads TGTGCCAGTAGTATAGAAGGGGGAGGCATTCAGTACTTC. Protein product: CASSIEGGGIQYF. The complete variable domain, with remaining parts taken from reference TRBV19 and TRBJ2-4, reads DGGITQSPKYLFRKEGQNVTLSCEQNLNHDAMYWYRQDPGQGLRLIYYSQIVNDFQKGDIAEGYSVSREKKESFPLTVTSAQKNPTAFYLCASSIEGGGIQYFGAGTRLSVL.

This clonotype was seen many times. This sequence joins TRBV12-3 or TRBV12-4 and TRBJ2-7; TRBD1 matches 9 bases. With V trimmed by 5 bases and J by 4 bases, 6 bases remained unmatched. The CDR3 consists of 14 residues. CDR3 region: CASSRGQGGYEQYF. The DNA for the CDR3 is TGTGCCAGCAGTCGGGGACAGGGTGGGTACGAGCAGTACTTC.

In its sample, this clonotype was seen a few times. This chain connects TRBV5-1 to TRBJ2-7; no firm D call. Looked up from germline, CDR1 is SGHRS and CDR2 is YFSETQ. This CDR3 region has 15 residues. Trimming took 0 bases from V and 5 from J, leaving 15 bases between them. CDR3 sequence (DNA): TGCGCCAGCAGCTTGGAGGTTGGCCCGGTTGACGAGCAGTACTTC. Its translation is CASSLEVGPVDEQYF.

J is TRBJ2-5 and V is TRBV5-1; no clear D gene. The CDR3 covers 15 residues. Germline-derived CDR1 and CDR2 are SGHRS and YFSETQ. The V and J ends lost 5 bases and 4 bases respectively, with 18 bases between them. CDR3 DNA: TGCGCCAGCAGTGATTTACGTGACCGTAGAGAGACCCAGTACTTC. It codes for CASSDLRDRRETQYF.

This clonotype has more than one count but fewer than ten. The chain has TRBV2 and TRBJ2-3; D unclear. The germline V and J ends were trimmed by 4 bases and 0 bases, with 8 bases remaining between them. CDR1 is SNHLY and CDR2 is FYNNEI in the germline V gene. This CDR3 comprises 14 residues. CDR3 loop: CASSVVTSTDTQYF. CDR3 nucleotide sequence: TGTGCCAGCAGTGTGGTCACCAGCACAGATACGCAGTATTTT.

This clonotype was found many times. V and J are TRBV4-3 and TRBJ2-7; a weak D match, TRBD2 (6 bases). The CDR3 loop spans 16 amino acids. V was shortened by 0 bases and J by 3 bases, with 15 bases between the two germline ends. Germline V gene sequence: CDR1 LGHNA, CDR2 YSLEER. In DNA, the CDR3 is TGCGCCAGCAGCCAAGATCTCCGGGAGTGGGGCTACGAGCAGTACTTC. It codes for CASSQDLREWGYEQYF.

There are a few counts of this clonotype. This chain uses TRBV2 with TRBJ2-1, with 8 bases aligning to TRBD2. The CDR3 consists of 18 residues. The germline V gene encodes CDR1 SNHLY and CDR2 FYNNEI. Trimming removed 8 bases from V and 7 bases from J; junction bases left unmatched: 22. The CDR3 sequence is CASCFRGLGRTSKNEQFF. The CDR3, as DNA: TGTGCCAGCTGTTTTAGGGGATTGGGGAGGACTAGCAAGAATGAGCAGTTCTTC.

This clonotype came up a few times. This chain joins TRBV5-1 and TRBJ2-1, with 8 bases matching TRBD2. Germline CDR1 reads SGHRS; CDR2 reads YFSETQ. V shed 0 bases, J shed 7 bases, and the junction held 6 bases outside the gene matches. The CDR3 consists of 15 residues. The CDR3 coding sequence is TGCGCCAGCAGCTTGGGCAGCGGGAGTTTAAATGAGCAGTTCTTC. Translated: CASSLGSGSLNEQFF.

This chain joins TRBV9 and TRBJ2-1; D is unresolved. Trimming stripped 0 bases from V and 8 bases from J, with 12 bases between. Germline values: CDR1 SGDLS, CDR2 YYNGEE. The CDR3 is 14 residues long. The CDR3 region is CASSVGDSLDEQFF. The CDR3 DNA sequence: TGTGCCAGCAGCGTAGGGGATAGTCTCGATGAGCAGTTCTTC.

This clonotype has more than one count but fewer than ten. The chain combines TRBV29-1 with TRBJ2-1; D unresolved. V was shortened by 3 bases and J by 0 bases, with 9 bases between the two germline ends. Per the germline V gene, CDR1 is SQVTM and CDR2 is ANQGSEA. CDR3 length equals 14 residues. As DNA, the CDR3 is TGCAGCGTTGACCTAGTACTCTCCTACAATGAGCAGTTCTTC. Amino acids: CSVDLVLSYNEQFF.

This clonotype was recorded at least ten times. V gene TRBV6-4 combines with J gene TRBJ2-7; 12 bases are a match to TRBD1. This CDR3 has 20 residues. The germline CDR1 and CDR2 sequences are MRHNA and SNTAGT. J gave up 3 bases and V 5 bases, and 20 bases lay outside the gene matches. The CDR3 DNA reads TGTGCCAGCAGTCTCCCGCCGGGGACAGGGGGCGCGAGCGGGTTCTACGAGCAGTACTTC. Translation: CASSLPPGTGGASGFYEQYF.

This clonotype has just a few counts. The V call is TRBV20-1, the J call TRBJ2-2; 7 bases line up with TRBD1. CDR1 and CDR2 from the germline V gene are DFQATT and SNEGSKA (reference sequence). V shed 3 bases and J 3 bases; nucleotides not matched to a gene: 4. This CDR3 contains 14 residues. Here the CDR3 DNA reads TGCAGTGCTAGGACAGGGCCGTACACCGGGGAGCTGTTTTTT. It encodes CSARTGPYTGELFF.

This chain joins TRBV15 and TRBJ2-3; D gene ambiguous. The CDR3 contains 14 residues. The ends were cut back, 0 bases at V and 6 bases at J, with 10 bases in the middle. From germline, CDR1 is LNHNV and CDR2 YYDKDF (reference sequence). The CDR3 coding sequence is TGTGCCACCAGCAGAGATCTTAGGTGGGATACGCAGTATTTT. It codes for CATSRDLRWDTQYF.

The table lists this clonotype with many counts. The chain employs TRBV7-8 and TRBJ2-7, with 10 bases matching TRBD2. Trimming took 3 bases from V and 6 from J; bases not matched to a gene: 5. Germline V lookup: CDR1 SGHVS, CDR2 FQNEAQ. CDR3 length: 14 residues. The CDR3 DNA follows: TGTGCCAGCAGCTTGCTAGCGGGAGTAAGCGAGCAGTACTTC. Translating gives CASSLLAGVSEQYF.

This clonotype was recorded at least ten times. The V call is TRBV5-4, the J call TRBJ2-3, with a weak D call TRBD1 (6 bases). CDR1 is SGHNT, CDR2 YYREEE, per germline (reference sequence). With 0 bases removed from V and 3 bases from J, the gap between germline ends came to 8 bases. CDR3 length equals 14 residues. CDR3 bases: TGTGCCAGCAGCTTGGACAGGGCGACAGATACGCAGTATTTT. It codes for CASSLDRATDTQYF.

A remark on this clonotype: The junction departs from germline at one end; a sequencing error may be responsible. The chain has TRBV5-1 and TRBJ2-5; D possibly matches TRBD1 or TRBD2 (5 bases each). CDR1 SGHRS and CDR2 YFSETQ come from the germline V gene. The CDR3 runs 13 residues. The DNA of the CDR3 is TGCGCCAGCAGCAGGGACCAGGTTACCCGCACTAACTTC. Its protein is CASSRDQVTRTNF.

A few counts support this clonotype. V is TRBV20-1 and J is TRBJ2-3; D may be TRBD2 (5 bases). The CDR3 length is 14 residues. V was pared by 6 bases and J by 1 base, with 14 bases between. CDR1 is DFQATT, CDR2 SNEGSKA, per germline (reference sequence). In DNA form, the CDR3 reads TGCAGTGCCCCCGGTGGAGCGGGCACAGATACGCAGTATTTT. It is translated as CSAPGGAGTDTQYF.